This note documents a single T cell receptor (beta chain) sequence. Its target is not known. V was cut by 6 bases and J by 7 bases, with 22 bases left in between. Germline V gene sequence: CDR1 SGHAT, CDR2 FQNNGV. This CDR3 region has 16 residues. This entry comes from a study of cytotoxic CD8 clonotypes in ibrutinib-treated CLL. In the study overall: Patient counts were roughly 10 relapsed/refractory, roughly 15 treatment-naive and about 18 IGHV unmutated. Response samples followed a median about 12 months of treatment, range 6 to 36.

Notes on the study in general: T-cell clonality at baseline went above that of age-matched healthy donors and rose and fell with circulating CD8+ T-cell counts.

The assay was immunoSEQ multiplex PCR, and TCRdb's table has in-frame clones only and misses some. The sample records 110,000 to 150,000 clones, 70% to 85% being singletons. PBMCs were cryopreserved, and roughly 1.9 micrograms of genomic DNA from them went into TCR beta libraries. V is TRBV11-2 and J is TRBJ2-1, with D possibly matching TRBD1 (6 bases). The source material was PBMCs, sampled after 12 months of ibrutinib treatment. This TCR derives from a human donor with chronic lymphocytic leukemia. The CDR3 is CASSKPLIAQGNEQFF. CDR3 DNA sequence: TGTGCCAGCAGTAAACCCCTGATAGCCCAGGGGAATGAGCAGTTCTTC.